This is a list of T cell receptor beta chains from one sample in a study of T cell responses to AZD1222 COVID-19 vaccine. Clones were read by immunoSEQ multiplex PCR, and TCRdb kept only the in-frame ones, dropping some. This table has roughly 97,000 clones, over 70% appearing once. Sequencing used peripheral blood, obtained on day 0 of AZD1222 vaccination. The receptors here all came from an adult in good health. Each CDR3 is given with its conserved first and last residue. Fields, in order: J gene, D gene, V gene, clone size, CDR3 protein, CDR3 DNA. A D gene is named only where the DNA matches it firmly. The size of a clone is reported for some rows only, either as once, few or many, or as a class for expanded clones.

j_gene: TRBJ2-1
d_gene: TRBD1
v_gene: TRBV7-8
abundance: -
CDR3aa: CASSTRDRSYNEQFF
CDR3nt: TGTGCCAGCAGCACCCGGGACAGGTCCTACAATGAGCAGTTCTTC

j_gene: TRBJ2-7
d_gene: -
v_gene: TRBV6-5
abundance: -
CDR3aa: CATLGGGSYEQYF
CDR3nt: TGTGCCACTTTAGGAGGGGGGTCTTACGAGCAGTACTTC

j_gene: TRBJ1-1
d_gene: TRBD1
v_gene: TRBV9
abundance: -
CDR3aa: CASSRQGWTEAFF
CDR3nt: TGTGCCAGCAGCAGACAGGGATGGACTGAAGCTTTCTTT

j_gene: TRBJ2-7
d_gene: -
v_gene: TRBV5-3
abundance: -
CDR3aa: CARSLKGSEGLNSYEQYF
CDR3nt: TGTGCCAGAAGCTTGAAGGGGTCTGAAGGTCTTAACTCCTACGAGCAGTACTTC

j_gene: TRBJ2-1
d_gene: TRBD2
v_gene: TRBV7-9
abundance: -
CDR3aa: CASSLARGLAGGEQFF
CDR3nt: TGTGCCAGCAGCTTAGCCCGAGGACTAGCGGGGGGGGAGCAGTTCTTC

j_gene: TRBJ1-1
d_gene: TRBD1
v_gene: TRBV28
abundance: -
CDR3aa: CASSPRTGVNTEAFF
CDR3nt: TGTGCCAGCAGTCCCCGGACAGGGGTGAACACTGAAGCTTTCTTT

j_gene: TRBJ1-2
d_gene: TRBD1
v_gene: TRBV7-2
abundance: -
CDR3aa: CASSLSYGSRGRIGYTF
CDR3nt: TGTGCCAGCAGCTTATCTTACGGGTCCAGGGGGCGTATAGGCTACACCTTC

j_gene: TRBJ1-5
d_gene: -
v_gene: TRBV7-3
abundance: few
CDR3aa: CASSLQGGQPQHF
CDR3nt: TGTGCCAGCAGCCTCCAGGGCGGTCAGCCCCAGCATTTT

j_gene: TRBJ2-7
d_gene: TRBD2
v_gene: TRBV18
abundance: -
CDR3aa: CASSPGRGGYEQYF
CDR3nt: TGTGCCAGCTCACCCGGTCGGGGGGGCTACGAGCAGTACTTC

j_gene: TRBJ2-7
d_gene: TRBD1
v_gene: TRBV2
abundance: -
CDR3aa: CASRGTDFAYEQYF
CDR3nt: TGTGCCAGCAGGGGGACAGATTTTGCCTACGAGCAGTACTTC

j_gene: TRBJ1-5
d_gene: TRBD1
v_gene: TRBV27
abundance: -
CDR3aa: CASGQGRAQPQHF
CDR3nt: TGTGCCAGCGGACAGGGTAGGGCTCAGCCCCAGCATTTT

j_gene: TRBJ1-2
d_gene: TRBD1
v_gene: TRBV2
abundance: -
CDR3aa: CASSGQGVRGYTF
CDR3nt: TGTGCCAGCAGTGGACAGGGGGTTCGAGGCTACACCTTC

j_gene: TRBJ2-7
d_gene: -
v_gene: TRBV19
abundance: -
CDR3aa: CASSSVWTAIAYEQYF
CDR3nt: TGTGCCAGTAGTTCCGTTTGGACTGCTATAGCCTACGAGCAGTACTTC

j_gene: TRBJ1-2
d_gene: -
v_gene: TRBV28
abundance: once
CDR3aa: CASTPAGGYDYGYTF
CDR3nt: TGTGCCAGCACACCAGCGGGGGGGTATGACTATGGCTACACCTTC

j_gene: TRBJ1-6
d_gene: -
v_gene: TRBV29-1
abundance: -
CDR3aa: CSVSVGGGGNSPLHF
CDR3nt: TGCAGCGTTTCGGTGGGGGGAGGGGGTAATTCACCCCTCCACTTT

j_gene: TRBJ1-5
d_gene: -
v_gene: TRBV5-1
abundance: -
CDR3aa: CASSSGESSNQPQHF
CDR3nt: TGCGCCAGCAGCTCGGGGGAGTCTAGCAATCAGCCCCAGCATTTT

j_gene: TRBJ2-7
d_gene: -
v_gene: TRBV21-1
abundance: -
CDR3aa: CASSVGQVSSYEQYF
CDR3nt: TGTGCCAGCAGCGTAGGACAGGTGAGCTCCTACGAGCAGTACTTC

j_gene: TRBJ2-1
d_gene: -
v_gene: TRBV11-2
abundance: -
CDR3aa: CASSLLGGGREEQFF
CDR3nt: TGTGCCAGCAGCTTGTTAGGAGGGGGCCGGGAGGAGCAGTTCTTC

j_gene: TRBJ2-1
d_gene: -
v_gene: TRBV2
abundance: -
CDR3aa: CASSSNGLYNEQFF
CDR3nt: TGTGCCAGCAGTTCCAACGGGCTATACAATGAGCAGTTCTTC

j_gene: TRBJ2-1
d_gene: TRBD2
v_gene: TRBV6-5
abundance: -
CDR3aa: CASSYSKAGGYNEQFF
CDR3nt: TGTGCCAGCAGTTACTCGAAAGCGGGAGGCTACAATGAGCAGTTCTTC

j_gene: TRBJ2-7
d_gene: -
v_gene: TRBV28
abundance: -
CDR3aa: CASSLRGYSYEQYF
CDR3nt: TGTGCCAGCAGTTTAAGGGGATACTCCTACGAGCAGTACTTC

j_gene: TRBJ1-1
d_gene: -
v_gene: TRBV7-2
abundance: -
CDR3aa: CASSLGWGGTEAFF
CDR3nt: TGTGCCAGCAGCTTAGGGTGGGGGGGAACTGAAGCTTTCTTT

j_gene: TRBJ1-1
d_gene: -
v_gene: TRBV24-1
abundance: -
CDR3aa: CATSDGRAMNTEAFF
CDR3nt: TGTGCCACCAGTGATGGCAGGGCTATGAACACTGAAGCTTTCTTT

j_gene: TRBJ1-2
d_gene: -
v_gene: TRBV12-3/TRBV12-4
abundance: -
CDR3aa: CASSSGQRNGYTF
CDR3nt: TGTGCCAGCAGTTCTGGACAGCGGAATGGCTACACCTTC

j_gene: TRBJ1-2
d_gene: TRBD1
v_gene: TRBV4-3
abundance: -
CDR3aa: CASRTSHTGASNYGYTF
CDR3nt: TGCGCCAGCAGGACCTCTCACACAGGGGCCTCTAACTATGGCTACACCTTC

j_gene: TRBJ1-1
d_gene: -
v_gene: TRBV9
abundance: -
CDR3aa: CASSVAVRSSTEAFF
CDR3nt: TGTGCCAGCAGCGTAGCTGTCAGGTCGAGCACTGAAGCTTTCTTT

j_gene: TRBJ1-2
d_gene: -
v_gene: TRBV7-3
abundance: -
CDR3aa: CASSYTGMEGYTF
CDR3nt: TGTGCCAGCAGCTACACAGGGATGGAGGGCTACACCTTC

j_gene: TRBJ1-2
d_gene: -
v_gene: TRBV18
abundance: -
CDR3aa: CASSPPANYGYTF
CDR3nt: TGTGCCAGCTCACCACCAGCGAACTATGGCTACACCTTC

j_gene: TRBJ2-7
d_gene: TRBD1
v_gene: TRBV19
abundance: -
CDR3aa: CATYLTGQQYF
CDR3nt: TGTGCCACCTATTTGACAGGGCAGCAGTACTTC

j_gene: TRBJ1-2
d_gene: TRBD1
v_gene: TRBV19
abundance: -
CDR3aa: CASSFDRGYGYTF
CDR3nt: TGTGCCAGTAGTTTCGACAGGGGTTATGGCTACACCTTC

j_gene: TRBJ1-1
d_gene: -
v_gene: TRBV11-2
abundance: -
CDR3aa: CASSSQGPFMNTEAFF
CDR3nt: TGTGCCAGCAGCTCACAAGGGCCTTTCATGAACACTGAAGCTTTCTTT

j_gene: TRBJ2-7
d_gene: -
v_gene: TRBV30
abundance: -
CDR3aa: CAWRGPGWVLPTYEQYF
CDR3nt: TGTGCCTGGAGGGGACCCGGATGGGTTCTTCCAACCTACGAGCAGTACTTC

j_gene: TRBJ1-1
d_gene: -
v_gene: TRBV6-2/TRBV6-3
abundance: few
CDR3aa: CASSPTGFMNTEAFF
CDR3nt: TGTGCCAGCAGCCCAACAGGGTTCATGAACACTGAAGCTTTCTTT

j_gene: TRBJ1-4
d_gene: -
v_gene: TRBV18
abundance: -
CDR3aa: CASSSGGDEKLFF
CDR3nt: TGTGCCAGCTCTTCCGGGGGAGATGAAAAACTGTTTTTT

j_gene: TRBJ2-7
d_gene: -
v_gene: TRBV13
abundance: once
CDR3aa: CASSLAADPVF
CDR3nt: TGTGCCAGCAGCTTAGCGGCAGACCCCGTCTTC